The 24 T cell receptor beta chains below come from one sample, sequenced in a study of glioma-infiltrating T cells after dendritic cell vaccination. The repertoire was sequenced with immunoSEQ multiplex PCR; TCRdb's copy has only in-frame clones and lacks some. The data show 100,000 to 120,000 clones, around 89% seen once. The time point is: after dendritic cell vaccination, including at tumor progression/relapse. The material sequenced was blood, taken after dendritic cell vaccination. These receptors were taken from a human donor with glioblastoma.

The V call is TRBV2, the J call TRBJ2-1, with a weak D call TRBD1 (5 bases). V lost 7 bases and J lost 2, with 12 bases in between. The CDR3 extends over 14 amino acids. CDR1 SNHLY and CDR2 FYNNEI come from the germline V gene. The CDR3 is CASTRTTTYNEQFF. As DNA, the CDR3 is TGTGCCAGCACGAGGACAACTACCTACAATGAGCAGTTCTTC.

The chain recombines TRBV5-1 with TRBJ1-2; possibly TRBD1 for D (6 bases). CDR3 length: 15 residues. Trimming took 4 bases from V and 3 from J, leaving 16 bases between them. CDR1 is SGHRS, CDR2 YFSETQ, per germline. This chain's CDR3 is CASSMGGGEDYGYTF. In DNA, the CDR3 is TGCGCCAGCAGCATGGGCGGGGGCGAGGACTATGGCTACACCTTC.

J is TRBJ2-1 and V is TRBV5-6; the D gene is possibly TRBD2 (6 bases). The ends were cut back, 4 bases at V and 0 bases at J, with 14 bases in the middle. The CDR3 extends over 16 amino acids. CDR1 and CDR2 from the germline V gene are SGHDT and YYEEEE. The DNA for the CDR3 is TGTGCCAGCAGCCCGGCCGGAGGGAGCTCCTACAATGAGCAGTTCTTC. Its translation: CASSPAGGSSYNEQFF. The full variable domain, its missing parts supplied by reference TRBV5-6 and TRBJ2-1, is DAGVTQSPTHLIKTRGQQVTLRCSPKSGHDTVSWYQQALGQGPQFIFQYYEEEERQRGNFPDRFSGHQFPNYSSELNVNALLLGDSALYLCASSPAGGSSYNEQFFGPGTRLTVL.

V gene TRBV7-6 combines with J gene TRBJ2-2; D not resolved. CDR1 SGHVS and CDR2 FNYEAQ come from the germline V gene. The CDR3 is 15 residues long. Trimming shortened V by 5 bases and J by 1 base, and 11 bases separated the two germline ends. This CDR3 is CASSPRGQNTGELFF. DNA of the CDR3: TGTGCCAGCAGCCCAAGAGGCCAGAACACCGGGGAGCTGTTTTTT.

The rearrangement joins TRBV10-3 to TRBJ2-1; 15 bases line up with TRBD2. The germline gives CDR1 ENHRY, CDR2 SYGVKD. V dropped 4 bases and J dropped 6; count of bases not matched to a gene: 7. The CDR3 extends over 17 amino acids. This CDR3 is CAISASPGLAGGNEQFF. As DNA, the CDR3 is TGTGCCATCAGTGCTTCACCGGGACTAGCGGGAGGCAATGAGCAGTTCTTC.

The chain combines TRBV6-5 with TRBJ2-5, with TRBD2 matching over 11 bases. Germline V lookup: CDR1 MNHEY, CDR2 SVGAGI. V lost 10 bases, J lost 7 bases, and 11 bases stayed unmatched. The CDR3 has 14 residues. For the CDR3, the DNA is TGTGCCACCTCGGAACTAGCGGGAGTGGGGACCCAGTACTTC. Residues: CATSELAGVGTQYF.

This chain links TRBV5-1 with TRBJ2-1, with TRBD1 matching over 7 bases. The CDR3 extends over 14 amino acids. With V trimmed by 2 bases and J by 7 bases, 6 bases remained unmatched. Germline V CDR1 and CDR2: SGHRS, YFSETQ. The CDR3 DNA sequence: TGCGCCAGCAGCTTCCAGGGGGTAAGGAATGAGCAGTTCTTC. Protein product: CASSFQGVRNEQFF.

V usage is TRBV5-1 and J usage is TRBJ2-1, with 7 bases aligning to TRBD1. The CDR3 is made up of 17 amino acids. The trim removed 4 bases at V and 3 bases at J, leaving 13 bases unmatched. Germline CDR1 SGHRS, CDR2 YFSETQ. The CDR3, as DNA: TGCGCCAGCAGCATCCGGACAGGTCGACCCCTCTACAATGAGCAGTTCTTC. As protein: CASSIRTGRPLYNEQFF.

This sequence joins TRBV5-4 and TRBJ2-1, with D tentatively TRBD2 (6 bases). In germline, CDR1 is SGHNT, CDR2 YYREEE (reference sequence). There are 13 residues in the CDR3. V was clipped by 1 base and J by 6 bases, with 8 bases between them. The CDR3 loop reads CASSLRGGNEQFF. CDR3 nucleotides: TGTGCCAGCAGCTTGAGGGGAGGCAATGAGCAGTTCTTC. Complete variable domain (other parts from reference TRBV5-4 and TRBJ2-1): ETGVTQSPTHLIKTRGQQVTLRCSSQSGHNTVSWYQQALGQGPQFIFQYYREEENGRGNFPPRFSGLQFPNYSSELNVNALELDDSALYLCASSLRGGNEQFFGPGTRLTVL.

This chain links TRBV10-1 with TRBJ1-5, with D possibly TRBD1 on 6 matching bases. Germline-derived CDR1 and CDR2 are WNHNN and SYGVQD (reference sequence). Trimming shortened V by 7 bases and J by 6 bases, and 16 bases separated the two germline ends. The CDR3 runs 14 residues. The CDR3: CASNLDSLPQPQHF. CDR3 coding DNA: TGCGCCAGCAACCTGGACAGCCTCCCTCAGCCCCAGCATTTT.

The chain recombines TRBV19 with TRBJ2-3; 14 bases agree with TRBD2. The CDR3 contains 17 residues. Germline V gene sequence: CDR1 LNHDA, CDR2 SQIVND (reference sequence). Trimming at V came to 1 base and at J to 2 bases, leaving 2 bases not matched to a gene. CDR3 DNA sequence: TGTGCCAGTAGTATAGGACTAGCGGGAGGGGTCACAGATACGCAGTATTTT. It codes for CASSIGLAGGVTDTQYF.

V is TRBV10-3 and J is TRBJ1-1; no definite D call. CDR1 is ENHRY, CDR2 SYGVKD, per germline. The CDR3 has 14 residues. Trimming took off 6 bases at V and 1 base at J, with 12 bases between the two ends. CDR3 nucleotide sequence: TGTGCCATCAGCGAGGCGGAAGGGAACACTGAAGCTTTCTTT. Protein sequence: CAISEAEGNTEAFF.

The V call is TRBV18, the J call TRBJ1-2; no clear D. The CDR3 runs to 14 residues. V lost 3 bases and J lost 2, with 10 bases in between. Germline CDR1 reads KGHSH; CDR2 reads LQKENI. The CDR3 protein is CASSPQRQNYGYTF. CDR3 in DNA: TGTGCCAGCTCACCCCAAAGACAAAACTATGGCTACACCTTC.

CDR3 residues: CAISDRVGETQYF. CDR3 bases: TGTGCCATCAGTGACAGGGTCGGAGAGACCCAGTACTTC. The chain employs TRBV10-3 and TRBJ2-5, with D tentatively TRBD1 (5 bases). Germline CDR1 ENHRY, CDR2 SYGVKD. Trimming shortened V by 3 bases and J by 4 bases, and 9 bases separated the two germline ends. The CDR3 totals 13 residues.

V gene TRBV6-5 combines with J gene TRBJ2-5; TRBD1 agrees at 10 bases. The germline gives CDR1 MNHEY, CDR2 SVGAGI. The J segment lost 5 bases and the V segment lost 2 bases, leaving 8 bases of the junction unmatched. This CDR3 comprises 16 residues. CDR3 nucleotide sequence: TGTGCCAGCAGTTACCGACAGGGGGCCTTCAGGGAGACCCAGTACTTC. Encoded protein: CASSYRQGAFRETQYF.

CDR3 amino acids: CASSLWGGGGNYNEQFF. In DNA, the CDR3 is TGCGCCAGCAGCTTGTGGGGAGGCGGGGGGAACTACAATGAGCAGTTCTTC. The V call is TRBV5-1, the J call TRBJ2-1, with 8 positions matching TRBD2. The CDR3 has 17 residues. The J segment lost 3 bases and the V segment lost 1 base, leaving 9 bases of the junction unmatched. Germline CDR1 SGHRS, CDR2 YFSETQ. Combining the CDR3 with reference TRBV5-1 and TRBJ2-1 gives the whole variable domain KAGVTQTPRYLIKTRGQQVTLSCSPISGHRSVSWYQQTPGQGLQFLFEYFSETQRNKGNFPGRFSGRQFSNSRSEMNVSTLELGDSALYLCASSLWGGGGNYNEQFFGPGTRLTVL.

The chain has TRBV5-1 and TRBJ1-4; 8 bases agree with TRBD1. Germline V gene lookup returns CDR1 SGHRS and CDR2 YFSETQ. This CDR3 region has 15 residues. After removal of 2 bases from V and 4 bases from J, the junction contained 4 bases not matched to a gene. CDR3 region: CASSFGTGVNEKLFF. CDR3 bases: TGCGCCAGCAGCTTTGGGACAGGAGTTAATGAAAAACTGTTTTTT. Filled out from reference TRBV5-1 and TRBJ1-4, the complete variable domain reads KAGVTQTPRYLIKTRGQQVTLSCSPISGHRSVSWYQQTPGQGLQFLFEYFSETQRNKGNFPGRFSGRQFSNSRSEMNVSTLELGDSALYLCASSFGTGVNEKLFFGSGTQLSVL.

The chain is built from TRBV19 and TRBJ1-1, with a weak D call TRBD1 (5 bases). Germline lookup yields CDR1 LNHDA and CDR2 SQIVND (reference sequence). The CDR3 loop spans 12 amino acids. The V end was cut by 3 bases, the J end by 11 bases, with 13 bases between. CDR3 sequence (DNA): TGTGCCAGTAGTATGTGGGCGGGACGGGCTTTCTTT. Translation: CASSMWAGRAFF.

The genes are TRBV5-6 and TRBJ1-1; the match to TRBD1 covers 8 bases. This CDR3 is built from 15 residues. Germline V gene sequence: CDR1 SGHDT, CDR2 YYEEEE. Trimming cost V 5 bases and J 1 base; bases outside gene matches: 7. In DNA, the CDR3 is TGTGCCAGCAGTCCCCAGACAGGGGCGAACACTGAAGCTTTCTTT. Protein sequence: CASSPQTGANTEAFF. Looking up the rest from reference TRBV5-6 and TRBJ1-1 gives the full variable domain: DAGVTQSPTHLIKTRGQQVTLRCSPKSGHDTVSWYQQALGQGPQFIFQYYEEEERQRGNFPDRFSGHQFPNYSSELNVNALLLGDSALYLCASSPQTGANTEAFFGQGTRLTVV.

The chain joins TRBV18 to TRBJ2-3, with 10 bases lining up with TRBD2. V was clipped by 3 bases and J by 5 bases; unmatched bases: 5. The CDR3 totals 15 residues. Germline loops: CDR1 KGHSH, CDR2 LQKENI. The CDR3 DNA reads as TGTGCCAGCTCACCTCCGGGACTAGCGAAAGATACGCAGTATTTT. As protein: CASSPPGLAKDTQYF. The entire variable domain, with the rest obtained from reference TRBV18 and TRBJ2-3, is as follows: NAGVMQNPRHLVRRRGQEARLRCSPMKGHSHVYWYRQLPEEGLKFMVYLQKENIIDESGMPKERFSAEFPKEGPSILRIQQVVRGDSAAYFCASSPPGLAKDTQYFGPGTRLTVL.

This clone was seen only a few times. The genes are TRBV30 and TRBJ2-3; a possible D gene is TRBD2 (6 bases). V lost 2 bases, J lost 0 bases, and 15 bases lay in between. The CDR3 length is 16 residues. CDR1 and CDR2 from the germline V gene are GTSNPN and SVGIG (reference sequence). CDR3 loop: CAWSPHSGSSTDTQYF. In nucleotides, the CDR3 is TGTGCCTGGAGTCCTCATAGCGGTTCCAGCACAGATACGCAGTATTTT.

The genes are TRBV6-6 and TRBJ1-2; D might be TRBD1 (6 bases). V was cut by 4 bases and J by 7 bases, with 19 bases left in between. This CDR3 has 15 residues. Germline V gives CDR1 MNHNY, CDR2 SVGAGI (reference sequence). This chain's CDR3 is CASSLSVGARSGYTF. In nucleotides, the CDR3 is TGTGCCAGCAGTTTATCTGTGGGGGCGAGAAGTGGCTACACCTTC.

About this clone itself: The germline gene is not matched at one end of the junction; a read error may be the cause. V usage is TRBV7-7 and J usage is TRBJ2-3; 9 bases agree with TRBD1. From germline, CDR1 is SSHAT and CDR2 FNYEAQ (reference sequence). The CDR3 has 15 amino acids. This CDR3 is CASSPGTGLTDTQYF. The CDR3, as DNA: TGTGCTAGCAGCCCCGGGACAGGGCTCACAGATACGCAGTATTTT. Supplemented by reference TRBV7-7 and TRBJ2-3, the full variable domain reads GAGVSQSPRYKVTKRGQDVTLRCDPISSHATLYWYQQALGQGPEFLTYFNYEAQPDKSGLPSDRFSAERPEGSISTLTIQRTEQRDSAMYRCASSPGTGLTDTQYFGPGTRLTVL.

The CDR3 sequence is CASSNRDRVHEQYF. The CDR3 region has the DNA TGCGCCAGCAGTAACCGGGACAGGGTCCACGAGCAGTACTTC. The chain couples TRBV4-1 to TRBJ2-7; 9 bases fit TRBD1. Germline V gene sequence: CDR1 MGHRA, CDR2 YSYEKL. The CDR3 runs 14 residues. Trimming at V came to 6 bases and at J to 5 bases, leaving 8 bases not matched to a gene.